These T cell receptor beta chains were read from a single sample in a study of T cell repertoires in cytomegalovirus infection. TCRdb reprocessed the reads with MiXCR, giving one entry per CDR3 protein. The sample records approximately 70,000 distinct CDR3 sequences, under 4.5% being singletons. The sequenced sample consisted of PBMCs. The receptors were gathered from a human donor in good health (CMV status not recorded). Some clones in this sample may be carry-over from other donors' samples. The CDR3 runs from the conserved cysteine through the conserved F or W. D genes are given only for firm matches. Size is stated for part of the rows, as once, few or many counts, or as a class when the clone is expanded.

D gene: TRBD2; V gene: TRBV7-2; J gene: TRBJ2-7; clone size: many; CDR3 DNA: TGTGCCAGCAGCTTAGTTCTTAGCGGGCCCTCCTACGAGCAGTACTTC; CDR3 protein: CASSLVLSGPSYEQYF
D gene: -; V gene: TRBV7-9; J gene: TRBJ2-7; clone size: -; CDR3 DNA: TGTGCCAGCAGCTTTTCGGAGCAGTCCGAGCAGTACTTC; CDR3 protein: CASSFSEQSEQYF
D gene: TRBD2; V gene: TRBV7-2; J gene: TRBJ2-3; clone size: many; CDR3 DNA: TGTGCCAGCAGCTTAGCCGCTAGCGGGAGTGGCACAGATACGCAGTATTTT; CDR3 protein: CASSLAASGSGTDTQYF
D gene: -; V gene: TRBV12-3/TRBV12-4; J gene: TRBJ2-7; clone size: many; CDR3 DNA: TGTGCCAGCAGCCGGACGGCCGGGAGATCCTACGAGCAGTACTTC; CDR3 protein: CASSRTAGRSYEQYF
D gene: TRBD1; V gene: TRBV7-2; J gene: TRBJ2-7; clone size: many; CDR3 DNA: TGTGCCAGCAGCAAACAGGGGCCCGGTGCTGACGAGCAGTACTTC; CDR3 protein: CASSKQGPGADEQYF
D gene: -; V gene: TRBV7-8; J gene: TRBJ2-1; clone size: many; CDR3 DNA: TGTGCCAGCACTACTTACAGGGTTGGGGGAGATGAGCAGTTCTTC; CDR3 protein: CASTTYRVGGDEQFF
D gene: -; V gene: TRBV6-2/TRBV6-3; J gene: TRBJ1-1; clone size: many; CDR3 DNA: TGTGCCAGCAGTTGGGAAAAAGGGACTGAAGCTTTCTTT; CDR3 protein: CASSWEKGTEAFF
D gene: -; V gene: TRBV7-2; J gene: TRBJ2-3; clone size: many; CDR3 DNA: TGTGCCAGCAGCTTAAGGGGGGCAGATACGCAGTATTTT; CDR3 protein: CASSLRGADTQYF
D gene: TRBD2; V gene: TRBV7-3; J gene: TRBJ2-1; clone size: many; CDR3 DNA: TGTGCCAGCAGCATCTGGGCGGGAGCCTCCTACAATGAGCAGTTCTTC; CDR3 protein: CASSIWAGASYNEQFF
D gene: -; V gene: TRBV12-3/TRBV12-4; J gene: TRBJ2-5; clone size: many; CDR3 DNA: TGTGCCAGCAGTTTCGCGGGTACGGGAGAGACCCAGTACTTC; CDR3 protein: CASSFAGTGETQYF
D gene: TRBD2; V gene: TRBV7-9; J gene: TRBJ2-5; clone size: many; CDR3 DNA: TGTGCCAGCAGCTTTGGGGGGGACCGTCAAGAGACCCAGTACTTC; CDR3 protein: CASSFGGDRQETQYF
D gene: TRBD2; V gene: TRBV7-8; J gene: TRBJ2-3; clone size: many; CDR3 DNA: TGTGCCAGCAGCTTATGGCCAGCGGGATCCACAGATACGCAGTATTTT; CDR3 protein: CASSLWPAGSTDTQYF
D gene: TRBD2; V gene: TRBV14; J gene: TRBJ2-1; clone size: many; CDR3 DNA: TGTGCCAGCAGCCAAGCGAGAGACCTAGCGGGAGGCCTAAATGAGCAGTTCTTC; CDR3 protein: CASSQARDLAGGLNEQFF
D gene: -; V gene: TRBV14; J gene: TRBJ1-1; clone size: many; CDR3 DNA: TGTGCCAGCAGCCAGCGGGACAAGAGGCGGATGAACACTGAAGCTTTCTTT; CDR3 protein: CASSQRDKRRMNTEAFF
D gene: -; V gene: TRBV7-6; J gene: TRBJ1-1; clone size: many; CDR3 DNA: TGTGCCAGCAGCACCCGTCAGGGGAACACTGAAGCTTTCTTT; CDR3 protein: CASSTRQGNTEAFF
D gene: -; V gene: TRBV6-2/TRBV6-3; J gene: TRBJ1-6; clone size: many; CDR3 DNA: TGTGCCAGCAGTTACACGGTGGCTAATTCACCCCTCCACTTT; CDR3 protein: CASSYTVANSPLHF
D gene: -; V gene: TRBV28; J gene: TRBJ1-1; clone size: many; CDR3 DNA: TGTGCCAGCAGTTTCGGACGGGCTGAAGCTTTCTTT; CDR3 protein: CASSFGRAEAFF
D gene: -; V gene: TRBV9; J gene: TRBJ2-1; clone size: many; CDR3 DNA: TGTGCCAGCAGCCGACTCCCCCACAATGAGCAGTTCTTC; CDR3 protein: CASSRLPHNEQFF
D gene: TRBD1; V gene: TRBV7-2; J gene: TRBJ1-1; clone size: many; CDR3 DNA: TGTGCCAGCAACTTTCAGGGGGCGCGGAAAGCTTTCTTT; CDR3 protein: CASNFQGARKAFF
D gene: -; V gene: TRBV7-9; J gene: TRBJ1-2; clone size: many; CDR3 DNA: TGTGCCAGCAGCCGAGTGGGTCAAACTCAAAACTATGGCTACACCTTC; CDR3 protein: CASSRVGQTQNYGYTF
D gene: -; V gene: TRBV7-9; J gene: TRBJ2-1; clone size: many; CDR3 DNA: TGTGCCAGCAGCCCCCGATCTGAGCAGTTCTTC; CDR3 protein: CASSPRSEQFF
D gene: -; V gene: TRBV19; J gene: TRBJ1-3; clone size: many; CDR3 DNA: TGTGCCACCCTGCCCCAGGGATTCGGGAACACCATATATTTT; CDR3 protein: CATLPQGFGNTIYF
D gene: TRBD2; V gene: TRBV20-1; J gene: TRBJ2-3; clone size: many; CDR3 DNA: TGCAGTGCTAGAGATACTAGCGGGGGCACAGATACGCAGTATTTT; CDR3 protein: CSARDTSGGTDTQYF
D gene: TRBD1; V gene: TRBV7-2; J gene: TRBJ1-2; clone size: many; CDR3 DNA: TGTGCCAGCAGCTTATACGGTGGGACAGACCGTAACTATGGCTACACCTTC; CDR3 protein: CASSLYGGTDRNYGYTF
D gene: -; V gene: TRBV12-3/TRBV12-4; J gene: TRBJ2-2; clone size: many; CDR3 DNA: TGTGCCAGCGCCGGGACAAACCTCGACACCGGGGAGCTGTTTTTT; CDR3 protein: CASAGTNLDTGELFF
D gene: -; V gene: TRBV20-1; J gene: TRBJ1-5; clone size: few; CDR3 DNA: TGCAGCGCCGGGGACACCAATCAGCCCCAGCATTTT; CDR3 protein: CSAGDTNQPQHF
D gene: -; V gene: TRBV7-8; J gene: TRBJ2-1; clone size: many; CDR3 DNA: TGTGCCAGCAGCTTAGTCAGGGGCACCAATGAGCAGTTCTTC; CDR3 protein: CASSLVRGTNEQFF
D gene: TRBD1; V gene: TRBV7-8; J gene: TRBJ1-1; clone size: many; CDR3 DNA: TGTGCCAGCAGCTTAGCGGGACAGGGGCCGCTTTGGGTGAACACTGAAGCTTTCTTT; CDR3 protein: CASSLAGQGPLWVNTEAFF
D gene: TRBD2; V gene: TRBV7-2; J gene: TRBJ2-4; clone size: many; CDR3 DNA: TGTGCCAGCAGCTTAACTAGCGGGGGAAACATTCAGTACTTC; CDR3 protein: CASSLTSGGNIQYF
D gene: TRBD1; V gene: TRBV2; J gene: TRBJ1-6; clone size: few; CDR3 DNA: TGTGCCAGCAGCGGAAAGGGGGCTCATAATTCACCCCTCCACTTT; CDR3 protein: CASSGKGAHNSPLHF
D gene: TRBD2; V gene: TRBV7-2; J gene: TRBJ2-1; clone size: many; CDR3 DNA: TGTGCCAGCAGCCTACAACCGACTAGCGGGTTTAGAAGGGGTGAGCAGTTCTTC; CDR3 protein: CASSLQPTSGFRRGEQFF
D gene: -; V gene: TRBV28; J gene: TRBJ2-4; clone size: many; CDR3 DNA: TGTGCCAGCAGTTTTGCAGGGCTTCTAGCCAAAAACATTCAGTACTTC; CDR3 protein: CASSFAGLLAKNIQYF
D gene: -; V gene: TRBV7-6; J gene: TRBJ1-4; clone size: many; CDR3 DNA: TGTGCCAGCAGCTTACATGCAACTAATGAAAAACTGTTTTTT; CDR3 protein: CASSLHATNEKLFF
D gene: -; V gene: TRBV7-2; J gene: TRBJ2-2; clone size: -; CDR3 DNA: TGTGCCAGCAGCTTAGGCAGTACGACCGGGGAGCTGTTTTTT; CDR3 protein: CASSLGSTTGELFF
D gene: -; V gene: TRBV7-2; J gene: TRBJ1-4; clone size: many; CDR3 DNA: TGTGCCAGCAGCTTAGCGCCCAGGAGTAATGAAAAACTGTTTTTT; CDR3 protein: CASSLAPRSNEKLFF
D gene: TRBD1; V gene: TRBV29-1; J gene: TRBJ1-1; clone size: many; CDR3 DNA: TGCAGCGCCCCTCCCCCCCGGGACAGCGGCGAAGCTTTCTTT; CDR3 protein: CSAPPPRDSGEAFF
D gene: TRBD1; V gene: TRBV20-1; J gene: TRBJ2-7; clone size: many; CDR3 DNA: TGCAGTGCTAGGATGACAGGGATCTACGAGCAGTACTTC; CDR3 protein: CSARMTGIYEQYF
D gene: -; V gene: TRBV7-2; J gene: TRBJ2-4; clone size: many; CDR3 DNA: TGTGCCAGCAGCCCATCAGGGGCCAAAAACATTCAGTACTTC; CDR3 protein: CASSPSGAKNIQYF
D gene: -; V gene: TRBV7-2; J gene: TRBJ2-5; clone size: many; CDR3 DNA: TGTGCCAGCAGCTACGGGCCGCAGACCCAGTACTTC; CDR3 protein: CASSYGPQTQYF
D gene: -; V gene: TRBV7-4; J gene: TRBJ2-7; clone size: many; CDR3 DNA: TGTGCCAGCAGCTTACCCGGAGGGAGCTCCTACGAGCAGTACTTC; CDR3 protein: CASSLPGGSSYEQYF
D gene: TRBD2; V gene: TRBV19; J gene: TRBJ2-2; clone size: many; CDR3 DNA: TGTGCCAGTACCCCCGGGACTAGTCTATTTAAAGTCGGCACCGGGGAGCTGTTTTTT; CDR3 protein: CASTPGTSLFKVGTGELFF
D gene: -; V gene: TRBV5-1; J gene: TRBJ2-3; clone size: many; CDR3 DNA: TGCGCCAGCAGCTCCTCGCGTGGCGGTCTTGGCACAGATACGCAGTATTTT; CDR3 protein: CASSSSRGGLGTDTQYF
D gene: -; V gene: TRBV7-3; J gene: TRBJ1-1; clone size: many; CDR3 DNA: TGTGCCAGCAGCCCGGACAGCCGGAACACTGAAGCTTTCTTT; CDR3 protein: CASSPDSRNTEAFF
D gene: TRBD2; V gene: TRBV7-2; J gene: TRBJ2-2; clone size: many; CDR3 DNA: TGTGCCAGCAGCTTACCCAATACTAGCGCCTTGTCCCTCCTCCGGGAGCTGTTTTTT; CDR3 protein: CASSLPNTSALSLLRELFF
D gene: -; V gene: TRBV12-3/TRBV12-4; J gene: TRBJ2-1; clone size: many; CDR3 DNA: TGTGCCAGCAGTTTTTTGGCCACTCACTCCTACAATGAGCAGTTCTTC; CDR3 protein: CASSFLATHSYNEQFF
D gene: -; V gene: TRBV7-2; J gene: TRBJ2-3; clone size: many; CDR3 DNA: TGTGCCAGCAGCAAGCGGAGAGAGGCAGATACGCAGTATTTT; CDR3 protein: CASSKRREADTQYF
D gene: -; V gene: TRBV4-2; J gene: TRBJ1-5; clone size: many; CDR3 DNA: TGTGCCAGCAGCCTATCCCGAGCAAATCAGCCCCAGCATTTT; CDR3 protein: CASSLSRANQPQHF
D gene: TRBD1; V gene: TRBV7-6; J gene: TRBJ1-4; clone size: many; CDR3 DNA: TGTGCCAGCAGCTTCGACAGGGCTAATGAAAAACTGTTTTTT; CDR3 protein: CASSFDRANEKLFF
D gene: -; V gene: TRBV20-1; J gene: TRBJ2-7; clone size: many; CDR3 DNA: TGCAGTGCTAGAGACTCTCAAGCCTACGAGCAGTACTTC; CDR3 protein: CSARDSQAYEQYF
D gene: -; V gene: TRBV7-2; J gene: TRBJ2-5; clone size: many; CDR3 DNA: TGTGCCAGCAGCTCCTCCCGAGAGACCCAGTACTTC; CDR3 protein: CASSSSRETQYF
D gene: TRBD2; V gene: TRBV28; J gene: TRBJ2-3; clone size: few; CDR3 DNA: TGTGCCAGCAGTCCGGTCGGGACTAGCGGCACAGATACGCAGTATTTT; CDR3 protein: CASSPVGTSGTDTQYF
D gene: TRBD1; V gene: TRBV6-1; J gene: TRBJ1-1; clone size: many; CDR3 DNA: TGTGCCAGCAGTGTTACCACAGGGGGATCCTTTGGAGCTTTCTTT; CDR3 protein: CASSVTTGGSFGAFF
D gene: TRBD1; V gene: TRBV7-2; J gene: TRBJ2-7; clone size: many; CDR3 DNA: TGTGCCAGCAGCTTAACTGGGACAGGGAACTCCTACGAGCAGTACTTC; CDR3 protein: CASSLTGTGNSYEQYF
D gene: TRBD2; V gene: TRBV5-1; J gene: TRBJ2-5; clone size: few; CDR3 DNA: TGCGCCAGCAGCCCCGGTTTAGTGCCCGTAGCGGGATGGGAGACCCAGTACTTC; CDR3 protein: CASSPGLVPVAGWETQYF
D gene: -; V gene: TRBV11-1; J gene: TRBJ2-7; clone size: many; CDR3 DNA: TGTGCCAGCAGCTCCTGGGGACGCGACGAGCAGTACTTC; CDR3 protein: CASSSWGRDEQYF
D gene: TRBD2; V gene: TRBV7-2; J gene: TRBJ2-7; clone size: many; CDR3 DNA: TGTGCCAGCAGTCAGATAGCGGGGAACTCCTACGAGCAGTACTTC; CDR3 protein: CASSQIAGNSYEQYF
D gene: -; V gene: TRBV12-3/TRBV12-4; J gene: TRBJ2-1; clone size: many; CDR3 DNA: TGTGCCAGCAGCATCGGGACATCCGCTAACAATGAGCAGTTCTTC; CDR3 protein: CASSIGTSANNEQFF
D gene: TRBD2; V gene: TRBV6-2/TRBV6-3; J gene: TRBJ2-1; clone size: many; CDR3 DNA: TGTGCCAGCAGTCTAAGCGGGGGGGCCCCCAATGAGCAGTTCTTC; CDR3 protein: CASSLSGGAPNEQFF
D gene: -; V gene: TRBV7-2; J gene: TRBJ2-7; clone size: many; CDR3 DNA: TGTGCCAGCAGCTTCGGTCCGAGCTCCTACGAGCAGTACTTC; CDR3 protein: CASSFGPSSYEQYF
D gene: TRBD2; V gene: TRBV7-8; J gene: TRBJ2-1; clone size: many; CDR3 DNA: TGTGCCAGCAGCTTAATCTGGTCGGGAGGGCCAAATGAGCAGTTCTTC; CDR3 protein: CASSLIWSGGPNEQFF